Below, one TCR beta chain is given with its context. Its antigen is as yet unknown. Other DNA sequences of this sample code for an identical CDR3. The data derive from a study of identifying expanded T cells in peripheral blood. Germline assignment: CDR1 MNHEY and CDR2 SVGAGI. The V end was cut by 6 bases, the J end by 0 bases, with 9 bases between. This CDR3 comprises 14 residues. The protocol was immunoSEQ multiplex PCR, while the TCRdb copy is restricted to in-frame clones and leaves out a portion. The table includes 120,000 or so clones, around 84% detected once. Findings and limits, study-wide: Over around two and four weeks, about 15 and 19 clones changed, versus more than 1 between replicates. Across healthy donors, higher total template counts meant significantly greater roughly two-week count variance.

During the collection period, no donor immune events like infections were recorded. This sequence originates from a person aged 18 to 70 in good health. The chain links TRBV6-5 to TRBJ1-3; D is unresolved. The sample was blood. CDR3 bases: TGTGCCAGCAGCGGACCGAGCTCTGGAAACACCATATATTTT. Protein: CASSGPSSGNTIYF.